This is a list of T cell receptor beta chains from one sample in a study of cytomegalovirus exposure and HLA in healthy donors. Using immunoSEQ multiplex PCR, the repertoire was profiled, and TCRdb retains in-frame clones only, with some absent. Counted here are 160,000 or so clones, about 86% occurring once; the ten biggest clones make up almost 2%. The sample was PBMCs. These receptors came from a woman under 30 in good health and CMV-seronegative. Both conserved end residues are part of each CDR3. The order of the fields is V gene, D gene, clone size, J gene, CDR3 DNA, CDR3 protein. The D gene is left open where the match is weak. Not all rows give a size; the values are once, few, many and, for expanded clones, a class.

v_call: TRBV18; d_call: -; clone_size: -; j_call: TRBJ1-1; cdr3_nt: TGTGCCAGCTCACCAGTACGAAGGGGGGGGATGAACACTGAAGCTTTCTTT; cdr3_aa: CASSPVRRGGMNTEAFF
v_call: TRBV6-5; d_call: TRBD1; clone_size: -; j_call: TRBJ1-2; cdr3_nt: TGTGCCAGCAGCAGGACAGGGTTCAACTATGGCTACCCCTTC; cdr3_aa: CASSRTGFNYGYPF
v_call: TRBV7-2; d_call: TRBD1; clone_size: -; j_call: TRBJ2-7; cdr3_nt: TGTGCCAGCAGCTGGCGGTTGGCAGGGGGCCTTCAGTACTTC; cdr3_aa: CASSWRLAGGLQYF
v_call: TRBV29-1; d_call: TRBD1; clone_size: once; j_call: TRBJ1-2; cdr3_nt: TGCAGCGTCGCCCGGGGACAGGGAGGGAATTTGGGTGGCTACACCTTC; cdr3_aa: CSVARGQGGNLGGYTF
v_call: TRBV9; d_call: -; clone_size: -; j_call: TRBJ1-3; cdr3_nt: TGTGCCAGCAGCGCTCAGGATAATCCTGGAAACACCATATATTTT; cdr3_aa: CASSAQDNPGNTIYF
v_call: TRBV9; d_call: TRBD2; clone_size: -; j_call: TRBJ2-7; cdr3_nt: TGTGCCAGCAGCGTCACTAGCGGATATGCCTACGAGCAGTACTTC; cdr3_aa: CASSVTSGYAYEQYF
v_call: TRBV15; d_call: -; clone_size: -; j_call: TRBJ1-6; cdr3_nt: TGTGCCACCAGCAGGGTCCTCGGGGGATGGAATTCACCCCCCCACTTT; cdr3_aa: CATSRVLGGWNSPPHF
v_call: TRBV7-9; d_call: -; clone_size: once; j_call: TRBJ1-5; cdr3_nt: TGTGCCAGCAGCTCGGGGAATCAGCCCCAGCATTTT; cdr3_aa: CASSSGNQPQHF
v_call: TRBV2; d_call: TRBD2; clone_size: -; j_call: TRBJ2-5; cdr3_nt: TGTGCCAGTGTTCAAATGGTAGCGGGAGAGACCCAGTACTTC; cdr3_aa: CASVQMVAGETQYF
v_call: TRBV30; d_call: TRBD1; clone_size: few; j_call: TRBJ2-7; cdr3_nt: TGTGCCTGGAGAAGGGGGCGGCCCTACGAGCAGTACTTC; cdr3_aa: CAWRRGRPYEQYF
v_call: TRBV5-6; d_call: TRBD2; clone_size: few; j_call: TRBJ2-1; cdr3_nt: TGTGCCAGCAGCTCGGTCAGGACTAGCGGGAGTTTAGGTGAGCAGTTCTTC; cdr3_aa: CASSSVRTSGSLGEQFF
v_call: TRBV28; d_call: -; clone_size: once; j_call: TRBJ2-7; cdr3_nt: TGTGCCAGCTACTCTGCGGCGAGCTCCTACGAGCAGTACTTC; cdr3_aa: CASYSAASSYEQYF
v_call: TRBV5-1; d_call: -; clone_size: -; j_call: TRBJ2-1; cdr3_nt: TGCGCCAGCAGCTTGGCCGCTCGACTCGGCGATGAGCAGTTCTTC; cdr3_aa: CASSLAARLGDEQFF
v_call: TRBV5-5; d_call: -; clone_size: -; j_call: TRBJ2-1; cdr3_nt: TGTGCCAGCAGCTTTTTCTGGACCTTAGGAGGCAATGAGCAGTTCTTC; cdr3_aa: CASSFFWTLGGNEQFF
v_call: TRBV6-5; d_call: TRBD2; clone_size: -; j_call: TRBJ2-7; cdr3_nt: TGTGCCAGCAGTTTAACTAGCGGGGGGCTCGAGCAGTACTTC; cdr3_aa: CASSLTSGGLEQYF
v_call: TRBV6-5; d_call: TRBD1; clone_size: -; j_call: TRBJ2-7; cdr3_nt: TGTGCCAGCAGTCCACCGGGACAGGTCGCTCGAGAGCAGTACTTC; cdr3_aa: CASSPPGQVAREQYF
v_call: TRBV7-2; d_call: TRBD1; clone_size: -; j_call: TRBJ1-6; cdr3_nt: TGTGCCAGCAGCGGGCGACAGGGGGCCCGCTCACCCCTCCACTTT; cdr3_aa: CASSGRQGARSPLHF
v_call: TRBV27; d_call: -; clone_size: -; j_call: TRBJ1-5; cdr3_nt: TGTGCCAGCAGTTGGCGGGGGGATCAGCCCCAGCATTTT; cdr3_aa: CASSWRGDQPQHF
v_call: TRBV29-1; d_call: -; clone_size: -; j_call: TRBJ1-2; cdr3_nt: TGCAGCGTTGAAGATGGAGGGGTGGGAGGCGGGGGATATGGCTACACCTTC; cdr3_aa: CSVEDGGVGGGGYGYTF
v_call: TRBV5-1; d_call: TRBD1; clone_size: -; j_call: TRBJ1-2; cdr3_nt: TGCGCCAGCAGCCTCAGGACAGGGGCTGGCTACACCTTC; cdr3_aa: CASSLRTGAGYTF
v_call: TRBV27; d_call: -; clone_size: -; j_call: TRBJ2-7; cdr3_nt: TGTGCCAGCAGTTGGGGGAGGTGGGGCTACGAGCAGTACTTC; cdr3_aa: CASSWGRWGYEQYF
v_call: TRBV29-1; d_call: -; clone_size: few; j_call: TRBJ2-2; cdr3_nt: TGCAGCGTTGAACAGAGGTCCGGGGAGCTGTTTTTT; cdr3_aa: CSVEQRSGELFF